Presented here are 28 T cell receptor beta chains from one specimen sequenced in a study of metastatic and nonmetastatic thyroid tumors (dated by TCRdb to the early 2020s). The library was built by means of PCR. TCRdb names Illumina HiSeq 4000 as the instrument used. The public reads were reprocessed in TCRdb via fastp at Q25 and MiXCR, keeping in-frame beta chains. For this sample there are over 15,000 clones; about 32% appear just once. 7% to 7.5% of the sample belongs to the ten largest clones. No treatment had been received by any patient before thyroid surgery. Sequencing was done on a sample of tumor tissue. Receptor source: a female donor with papillary thyroid cancer or a benign thyroid nodule (not recorded which). Some clones in this sample may be carry-over from other donors' samples.

The gene calls are TRBV28 and TRBJ2-4; D may be TRBD1 (6 bases). V was shortened by 0 bases and J by 6 bases, with 9 bases between the two germline ends. CDR1 and CDR2 from the germline V gene are MDHEN and SYDVKM. The CDR3 loop spans 14 amino acids. This CDR3 is CASSLWQGPNIQYF. In DNA, the CDR3 is TGTGCCAGCAGTTTATGGCAGGGGCCAAACATTCAGTACTTC.

The gene calls are TRBV9 and TRBJ1-2; maybe TRBD1 (6 bases). CDR1 SGDLS and CDR2 YYNGEE come from the germline V gene. V was clipped by 3 bases and J by 0 bases, with 15 bases between them. This CDR3 has 16 amino acids. CDR3 region: CASSATPGAANYGYTF. As DNA, the CDR3 is TGTGCCAGCAGCGCGACCCCAGGGGCAGCTAACTATGGCTACACCTTC.

A remark on this clone: The germline gene is not matched at one end of the junction; a read error may be the cause. The chain links TRBV7-2 to TRBJ1-1; unclear D gene. This CDR3 has 13 residues. Germline V CDR1 and CDR2: SGHTA, FQGNSA. CDR3: CDSSPRKNTEAFF. CDR3 coding DNA: TGTGACAGCAGCCCCAGAAAGAACACTGAAGCTTTCTTT.

In this sample, this clone turned up a few times. This sequence joins TRBV29-1 and TRBJ1-2; no firm D call. Trimming cost V 6 bases and J 4 bases, with 9 bases left between them. Germline CDR1 SQVTM, CDR2 ANQGSEA. This CDR3 is built from 11 residues. The CDR3 here is CSVRTLYGYTF. DNA for the CDR3: TGCAGCGTCCGTACCCTCTATGGCTACACCTTC.

The rearrangement uses TRBV11-3 and TRBJ1-2, with a tentative D call TRBD1 (5 bases). Trimming left V 5 bases short and J 2 bases short, with 9 bases between. The CDR3 consists of 13 residues. Germline lookup yields CDR1 SGHNT and CDR2 YENEEA. The CDR3 sequence is CASSQGANYGYTF. The CDR3 bases are TGTGCCAGCAGCCAGGGAGCCAACTATGGCTACACCTTC.

This chain links TRBV4-1 with TRBJ1-6, with 7 nucleotides matching TRBD1. Trimming took 3 bases from V and 0 from J; bases not matched to a gene: 5. This CDR3 contains 17 residues. Germline CDR1 and CDR2: MGHRA and YSYEKL. As DNA, the CDR3 is TGCGCCAGCAGCCAGACGACAGGGAGCTCCTATAATTCACCCCTCCACTTT. It specifies CASSQTTGSSYNSPLHF.

In its sample, this clone was seen a few times. This rearrangement joins TRBV15 to TRBJ2-3, with D maybe TRBD1 (6 bases). This CDR3 comprises 17 residues. Germline CDR1 LNHNV, CDR2 YYDKDF (reference sequence). V dropped 0 bases and J dropped 1 base, with 14 bases sitting between them. CDR3 in DNA: TGTGCCACCAGCAGAGACAGGGGAAATCCAGGCACAGATACGCAGTATTTT. This codes for CATSRDRGNPGTDTQYF.

This clone ranks as medium-sized (0.01 to 0.1%). The rearrangement uses TRBV12-5 and TRBJ2-5, with TRBD2 matching 9 bases. Trimming removed 7 bases from V and 4 bases from J; junction bases left unmatched: 4. CDR1 is LGHNT, CDR2 FRNRAP, per germline. This CDR3 spans 13 amino acids. CDR3 sequence: CASAGLAIETQYF. In nucleotides, the CDR3 is TGTGCTAGTGCGGGACTAGCAATAGAGACCCAGTACTTC. Based on the CDR3 plus reference TRBV12-5 and TRBJ2-5, the full variable domain is DARVTQTPRHKVTEMGQEVTMRCQPILGHNTVFWYRQTMMQGLELLAYFRNRAPLDDSGMPKDRFSAEMPDATLATLKIQPSEPRDSAVYFCASAGLAIETQYFGPGTRLLVL.

In this sample, this clone turned up a few times. The rearrangement uses TRBV6-1 and TRBJ2-7, with 7 bases aligning to TRBD1. The CDR3 spans 16 residues. With V trimmed by 2 bases and J by 4 bases, 11 bases remained unmatched. Per germline, CDR1 MNHNS and CDR2 SASEGT. Here the CDR3 DNA reads TGTGCCAGCAGTGAATTCTACGGGACAGAACCTTACGAGCAGTACTTC. Its protein is CASSEFYGTEPYEQYF.

In its sample, this clone is medium-sized (0.01 to 0.1%). The chain employs TRBV14 and TRBJ1-1, with D unclear. The CDR3 runs to 14 residues. Trimming pared 4 bases from V and 0 bases from J, leaving 9 bases between. Per the germline V gene, CDR1 is SGHDN and CDR2 is FVKESK. The CDR3 coding sequence is TGTGCCAGCAGCCTCCTCGGAATGAACACTGAAGCTTTCTTT. This gives the protein CASSLLGMNTEAFF.

This clone was recorded a few times. The rearrangement uses TRBV6-1 and TRBJ1-1; D gene uncertain. Trimming stripped 10 bases from V and 1 base from J, with 13 bases between. The CDR3 loop spans 13 amino acids. Per germline, CDR1 MNHNS and CDR2 SASEGT. The CDR3 DNA reads as TGTGCCACTGCCAAGGATTCGAACACTGAAGCTTTCTTT. Translating gives CATAKDSNTEAFF.

By its share, this clone is medium-sized (0.01 to 0.1%). CDR3 residues: CASSEKGLEGYTEAFF. Here the CDR3 DNA reads TGTGCCAGCAGCGAGAAAGGTCTCGAGGGGTACACTGAAGCTTTCTTT. The chain joins TRBV7-9 to TRBJ1-1, with a possible D match to TRBD1 (5 bases). Germline V gene lookup returns CDR1 SEHNR and CDR2 FQNEAQ (reference sequence). The CDR3 runs 16 residues. Between the trimmed V and J ends, which lost 5 bases and 3 bases, there was a span of 19 bases.

This clone appeared many times. Just one base apart from a much larger clone, this may be a read error. This chain joins TRBV5-1 and TRBJ2-5, with 7 bases fitting TRBD1. Germline-derived CDR1 and CDR2 are SGHRS and YFSETQ. The CDR3 length is 18 residues. V trimming: 1 base; J trimming: 4 bases; junction bases outside the gene matches: 16. The CDR3 reads CASSLPANGRGLLETQYF. In DNA form, the CDR3 reads TGCGCCAGCAGCTTGCCCGCCAATGGCAGGGGGTTGTTAGAGACCCAGTACTTC.

The chain recombines TRBV20-1 with TRBJ2-7; no definite D call. The germline gives CDR1 DFQATT, CDR2 SNEGSKA (reference sequence). The CDR3 totals 11 residues. CDR3 protein: CRGLWSYEQYF. DNA for the CDR3: TGCAGGGGCCTCTGGTCCTACGAGCAGTACTTC.

Relative to its sample, this clone is medium-sized. The V and J genes are TRBV6-1 and TRBJ1-2; 9 nucleotides align to TRBD1. Germline CDR1 and CDR2: MNHNS and SASEGT. The CDR3 length is 14 residues. Unmatched junction bases numbered 2, after V lost 4 bases and J lost 2 bases. Here the CDR3 DNA reads TGTGCCAGCAGTGTTGGACAGGGGAACTATGGCTACACCTTC. Residues: CASSVGQGNYGYTF.

This clone was seen at least ten times. This sequence joins TRBV7-2 and TRBJ2-5; a weak D match, TRBD2 (7 bases). Germline V gives CDR1 SGHTA, CDR2 FQGNSA. V dropped 5 bases and J dropped 1 base, with 20 bases sitting between them. This CDR3 contains 17 residues. CDR3 residues: CASSRGEGGGRQETQYF. The CDR3 nucleotides read TGTGCCAGCAGCCGCGGTGAGGGGGGGGGACGCCAAGAGACCCAGTACTTC.

This clone was seen many times. This chain connects TRBV28 to TRBJ1-5; TRBD1 might be the D (6 bases). This CDR3 spans 15 amino acids. Per the germline V gene, CDR1 is MDHEN and CDR2 is SYDVKM. V lost 1 base, J lost 6 bases, and 13 bases lay in between. The CDR3 DNA sequence: TGTGCCAGCAGTTTATCAACAGGGTTTGGTCAGCCCCAGCATTTT. This encodes CASSLSTGFGQPQHF.

As for this clone: Relative to the germline gene, one junction end is altered; a read error may explain this. The J gene is TRBJ2-1, the V gene TRBV24-1; 10 bases are a match to TRBD2. The CDR3 runs to 17 residues. Per germline, CDR1 KGHDR and CDR2 SFDVKD. The CDR3: CTTSDIMSGRGYNEQFF. The CDR3 DNA is TGTACCACCAGTGATATTATGAGCGGGAGGGGCTACAATGAGCAGTTCTTC.

The genes are TRBV12-3 or TRBV12-4 and TRBJ1-1, with D unclear. V was pared by 4 bases and J by 0 bases, with 9 bases between. CDR3 length equals 14 residues. In nucleotides, the CDR3 is TGTGCCAGCAGTTCCTGGACTGTGAACACTGAAGCTTTCTTT. Its protein product is CASSSWTVNTEAFF.

This clone came up a few times. V and J are TRBV2 and TRBJ2-1; D might be TRBD1 (5 bases). V was pared by 6 bases and J by 10 bases, with 7 bases between. The CDR3 has 10 amino acids. Germline values: CDR1 SNHLY, CDR2 FYNNEI. In nucleotides, the CDR3 is TGTGCCAGCAGCTACAGGGAGCAGTTCTTC. This translates into CASSYREQFF.

This clone has at least ten counts. The genes are TRBV2 and TRBJ2-4; no clear D gene. From germline, CDR1 is SNHLY and CDR2 FYNNEI. This CDR3 spans 11 amino acids. The V gene lost 6 bases and the J gene lost 8 bases, with 8 bases spanning the gap. In DNA, the CDR3 is TGTGCCAGCAGCCTCTCAGACATTCAGTACTTC. Residues: CASSLSDIQYF.

The rearrangement uses TRBV10-2 and TRBJ2-2; TRBD2 is a possible D gene (7 bases). Germline CDR1 is WSHSY and CDR2 is SAAADI. The CDR3 length is 14 residues. With 6 bases removed from V and 5 bases from J, the gap between germline ends came to 13 bases. The CDR3 sequence is CASRQGGWTGELFF. DNA of the CDR3: TGCGCCAGCAGACAGGGAGGGTGGACCGGGGAGCTGTTTTTT.

This clone is medium-sized. The gene calls are TRBV5-1 and TRBJ2-3, with D perhaps matching TRBD2 (6 bases). This CDR3 has 15 amino acids. Germline loops: CDR1 SGHRS, CDR2 YFSETQ. Trimming took off 4 bases at V and 2 bases at J, with 14 bases between the two ends. CDR3 loop: CASSPRGTTTDTQYF. The CDR3 coding sequence is TGCGCCAGCAGCCCCCGGGGGACCACCACAGATACGCAGTATTTT.

This clone counts as medium-sized. V is TRBV6-1 and J is TRBJ2-6; D might be TRBD1 or TRBD2, each matching 5 bases. The ends were cut back, 6 bases at V and 2 bases at J, with 11 bases in the middle. The germline V gene encodes CDR1 MNHNS and CDR2 SASEGT. The CDR3 contains 15 residues. The chain's CDR3 is CASRERGTGANVLTF. In DNA form, the CDR3 reads TGTGCCAGCAGAGAGAGGGGTACTGGGGCCAACGTCCTGACTTTC.

This clone was recorded only once. The chain carries TRBV20-1 and TRBJ2-3; no definite D call. V was clipped by 3 bases and J by 1 base, with 17 bases between them. The germline V gene encodes CDR1 DFQATT and CDR2 SNEGSKA (reference sequence). CDR3 size: 16 residues. CDR3 protein: CSARGVRAWGTDTQYF. The CDR3 DNA reads TGCAGTGCTAGGGGTGTGCGAGCGTGGGGCACAGATACGCAGTATTTT.

This clone was seen at least ten times. For the CDR3, the DNA is TGTGCCAGCAGTCTTGGGACACCAAGGGACGAGCAGTACTTC. Protein: CASSLGTPRDEQYF. V gene TRBV6-1 combines with J gene TRBJ2-7, with D possibly being TRBD1 (6 bases). The CDR3 loop spans 14 amino acids. CDR1 and CDR2 (germline): MNHNS, SASEGT. V was cut by 5 bases and J by 5 bases, with 16 bases left in between.

V gene TRBV18 combines with J gene TRBJ1-1, with D possibly matching TRBD1 (6 bases). Trimming left V 0 bases short and J 1 base short, with 12 bases between. The CDR3 totals 16 residues. Germline CDR1 is KGHSH and CDR2 is LQKENI. The CDR3 region has the DNA TGTGCCAGCTCACCACCGTCCACAGGGTCGAACACTGAAGCTTTCTTT. This sequence encodes CASSPPSTGSNTEAFF.

The gene calls are TRBV5-1 and TRBJ2-5, with a tentative D call TRBD2 (6 bases). This CDR3 is built from 14 residues. Germline V lookup: CDR1 SGHRS, CDR2 YFSETQ. V lost 0 bases and J 2 bases, leaving 8 bases between the germline ends. CDR3 nucleotide sequence: TGCGCCAGCAGCTTGGGGACTACTCAAGAGACCCAGTACTTC. This gives the protein CASSLGTTQETQYF.